This T cell receptor beta chain was observed in a study of cytomegalovirus exposure and HLA in healthy donors. With 2 bases clipped from V and 1 base from J, the junction kept 3 bases outside the gene matches. Germline V CDR1 and CDR2: MDHEN, SYDVKM. The CDR3 covers 15 residues. The PCR was carried out with 60 Vbeta primers and 13 Jbeta primers. Clones were read by immunoSEQ multiplex PCR, and TCRdb kept only the in-frame ones, dropping some. The sample holds around 110,000 clones; around three quarters are singletons and the top ten take about 3%. The sequence was collected from a woman aged 18-29 years in good health and CMV-seropositive. Sequencing used PBMCs. The chain combines TRBV28 with TRBJ2-7, with TRBD2 matching 9 bases. CDR3 loop: CASSLAGGMSYEQYF. CDR3 bases: TGTGCCAGCAGTTTAGCGGGAGGGATGTCCTACGAGCAGTACTTC.